The 20 T cell receptor beta chains listed next were all sequenced from one sample in a study of blood T cells in healthy people across ages. Primed by a sample-barcoded 5' primer and a J-beta primer mix, a second PCR proceeded for 7 to 11 cycles. TCRdb re-called the 5' RACE reads with MiXCR, one entry per CDR3 protein. This table has roughly 800,000 distinct CDR3 sequences, about 53% appearing once. Sample: blood. These receptors were taken from a man older than 75 in good health.

The V gene is TRBV10-3, the J gene TRBJ2-1, with 12 bases matching TRBD2. CDR3 length: 15 amino acids. CDR1 and CDR2 (germline): ENHRY, SYGVKD. With 5 bases clipped from V and 7 bases from J, the junction kept 6 bases outside the gene matches. The DNA of the CDR3 is TGTGCCATCAGTATTCTAGCGGGAGGGAAAAATGAGCAGTTCTTC. Translating gives CAISILAGGKNEQFF.

The chain carries TRBV20-1 and TRBJ2-7; 14 bases fit TRBD2. This CDR3 region has 17 residues. CDR1 and CDR2 (germline): DFQATT, SNEGSKA (reference sequence). V trimming: 6 bases; J trimming: 2 bases; junction bases outside the gene matches: 12. The CDR3 DNA is TGCAGTGCGCCGACTAGCGGGAGGGCGTGGGGAGCCTACGAGCAGTACTTC. It translates to CSAPTSGRAWGAYEQYF.

This clonotype was picked up many times. J is TRBJ2-7 and V is TRBV4-2; D call uncertain. Germline V CDR1 and CDR2: LGHNA, YNFKEQ. Trimming stripped 4 bases from V and 1 base from J, with 20 bases between. The CDR3 totals 17 residues. The DNA of the CDR3 is TGTGCCAGCAGCCGAGAGGTCGGCGGCAGAAGTTCCTACGAGCAGTACTTC. It yields the protein CASSREVGGRSSYEQYF.

The rearrangement joins TRBV7-2 to TRBJ1-1; D is possibly TRBD1 (5 bases). Germline CDR1 SGHTA, CDR2 FQGNSA. The CDR3 extends over 15 amino acids. The germline V and J ends were trimmed by 1 base and 1 base, with 10 bases remaining between them. The CDR3 loop is CASSLELGANTEAFF. DNA for the CDR3: TGTGCCAGCAGCTTAGAACTCGGGGCGAACACTGAAGCTTTCTTT.

The V gene is TRBV28, the J gene TRBJ1-5; possibly TRBD1 for D (6 bases). The V end lost 5 bases, the J end lost 4 bases, and 12 bases lay between the germline ends. Germline V gene lookup returns CDR1 MDHEN and CDR2 SYDVKM. The CDR3 has 14 residues. CDR3 nucleotides: TGTGCCAGCAGTGAATACAGGGAAAATCAGCCCCAGCATTTT. Translation gives CASSEYRENQPQHF.

The chain is built from TRBV7-9 and TRBJ1-2; D is undetermined. The CDR3 extends over 11 amino acids. Germline values: CDR1 SEHNR, CDR2 FQNEAQ (reference sequence). V shed 2 bases and J shed 4 bases, with 2 bases lying between them. CDR3 coding DNA: TGTGCCAGCAGCTTACCCTATGGCTACACCTTC. Residues: CASSLPYGYTF.

This clonotype was counted only a few times. This chain links TRBV20-1 with TRBJ2-3, with unresolved D. Germline V gene sequence: CDR1 DFQATT, CDR2 SNEGSKA (reference sequence). V was shortened by 0 bases and J by 2 bases, with 12 bases between the two germline ends. The CDR3 runs 15 residues. DNA for the CDR3: TGCAGTGCTAGAGATCGGGTCAGAAACACAGATACGCAGTATTTT. As protein: CSARDRVRNTDTQYF.

Only one count was recorded for this clonotype. The chain couples TRBV15 to TRBJ2-3, with 9 bases fitting TRBD2. V shed 0 bases and J 1 base; nucleotides not matched to a gene: 5. The CDR3 extends over 17 amino acids. In germline, CDR1 is LNHNV, CDR2 YYDKDF (reference sequence). The chain's CDR3 is CATSRDGRLAGTDTQYF. DNA for the CDR3: TGTGCCACCAGCAGAGATGGACGACTAGCGGGCACAGATACGCAGTATTTT.

This clonotype turned up a few times. The germline gene is not matched at one end of the junction; a read error may be the cause. V gene TRBV5-1 combines with J gene TRBJ2-6, with D possibly TRBD2 on 6 matching bases. CDR3 length: 16 amino acids. Germline CDR1 SGHRS, CDR2 YFSETQ. The CDR3 loop reads CASSLGRSSGANVLTF. The CDR3 nucleotides are TGTGCCAGCAGCTTGGGGAGGAGCTCTGGGGCCAACGTCCTGACTTTC.

For this clonotype: The junction departs from the called germline gene at one end, perhaps through a read error. J is TRBJ2-5 and V is TRBV20-1; D tentatively fits TRBD1 or TRBD2 (5 bases each). With the DNA end fitting TRBJ2-7 better, the J assignment may be wrong. The CDR3 is 13 residues long. CDR1 DFQATT and CDR2 SNEGSKA come from the germline V gene (reference sequence). CDR3 coding DNA: TGCAGTGCCAGAGAAGGGACCCTCAACGAGCAGTACTTC. Translating gives CSAREGTLNEQYF.

The chain uses TRBV21-1 and TRBJ2-3. TRBV21-1 is shown as a pseudogene. The CDR3 is 14 amino acids. The CDR3 DNA reads TGTGCCAGCAGCGAAAACACTAGTGCAGATACGCAGTATTTT. It yields the protein CASSENTSADTQYF.

This clonotype has only a few counts. The rearrangement joins TRBV18 to TRBJ2-2; no clear D. The germline V gene has CDR1 KGHSH and CDR2 LQKENI. V lost 0 bases, J lost 0 bases, and 11 bases lay in between. The CDR3 length is 17 residues. CDR3 sequence reads: CASSPPSQYTNTGELFF. Written as DNA, the CDR3 is TGTGCCAGCTCACCACCCTCCCAGTATACGAACACCGGGGAGCTGTTTTTT.

The J gene is TRBJ1-4, the V gene TRBV6-5, with unresolved D. The germline V and J ends were trimmed by 2 bases and 7 bases, with 11 bases remaining between them. CDR1 and CDR2 (germline): MNHEY, SVGAGI. The CDR3 runs to 14 residues. The CDR3, as DNA: TGTGCCAGCAGTTACCAGGCCTCGGGTGAAAAACTGTTTTTT. Protein product: CASSYQASGEKLFF.

This chain uses TRBV3-1 with TRBJ1-1; D is unresolved. CDR3 length: 14 residues. Germline CDR1 is LGHDT and CDR2 is YNNKEL (reference sequence). V lost 1 base, J lost 5 bases, and 11 bases lay in between. As DNA, the CDR3 is TGTGCCAGCAGCCAAGTGGAGGGAAGAACTGAAGCTTTCTTT. As protein: CASSQVEGRTEAFF.

The chain combines TRBV6-2 or TRBV6-3 with TRBJ2-5; 7 bases agree with TRBD2. The CDR3 runs 15 residues. The germline gives CDR1 MNHEY, CDR2 SVGEGT. J was trimmed by 3 bases and V by 2 bases; bases with no gene match: 6. The CDR3 reads CASSYGGESKETQYF. The CDR3 region has the DNA TGTGCCAGCAGTTACGGGGGGGAGAGCAAAGAGACCCAGTACTTC.

CDR3: CASTMGAGETQYF. CDR3 sequence (DNA): TGTGCCAGCACGATGGGGGCCGGCGAGACCCAGTACTTC. V is TRBV2 and J is TRBJ2-5; D is perhaps TRBD1 (6 bases). The germline V gene has CDR1 SNHLY and CDR2 FYNNEI. Trimming shortened V by 7 bases and J by 5 bases, and 14 bases separated the two germline ends. This CDR3 contains 13 residues.

V and J are TRBV2 and TRBJ2-4, with a possible D match to TRBD1 (5 bases). The J call could be wrong; TRBJ2-7 is a better fit for the DNA end. The CDR3 has 15 residues. Looked up from germline, CDR1 is SNHLY and CDR2 is FYNNEI. The CDR3 reads CASRTDAYQTYEQYF. Here the CDR3 DNA reads TGTGCCAGCAGGACAGACGCTTACCAAACCTACGAGCAGTACTTC.

This chain uses TRBV20-1 with TRBJ2-3; D is possibly TRBD2 (6 bases). This CDR3 contains 16 residues. The V gene lost 0 bases and the J gene lost 14 bases, with 27 bases spanning the gap. Germline V gene lookup returns CDR1 DFQATT and CDR2 SNEGSKA (reference sequence). CDR3 bases: TGCAGTGCTAGAGATCCCGAGTCAGCGGGCCACAGATACGCGTATTTT. Amino acid sequence: CSARDPESAGHRYAYF.

This clonotype showed up just a few times. The chain couples TRBV6-1 to TRBJ2-1, with 9 bases matching TRBD2. The CDR3 has 15 residues. Germline CDR1 is MNHNS and CDR2 is SASEGT. The V gene end was trimmed by 3 bases and the J gene end by 3 bases; junction bases not matched to a gene: 3. The CDR3 loop reads CASSDSGSFYNEQFF. The CDR3 DNA reads as TGTGCCAGCAGTGATAGCGGGAGCTTCTACAATGAGCAGTTCTTC.

This chain joins TRBV6-2 or TRBV6-3 and TRBJ2-7; the D is unclear. Germline CDR1 MNHEY, CDR2 SVGEGT. Trimming took off 10 bases at V and 3 bases at J, with 10 bases between the two ends. This CDR3 spans 11 amino acids. DNA of the CDR3: TGTGCCAACCATTCGCTCTACGAGCAGTACTTC. Its translation is CANHSLYEQYF.